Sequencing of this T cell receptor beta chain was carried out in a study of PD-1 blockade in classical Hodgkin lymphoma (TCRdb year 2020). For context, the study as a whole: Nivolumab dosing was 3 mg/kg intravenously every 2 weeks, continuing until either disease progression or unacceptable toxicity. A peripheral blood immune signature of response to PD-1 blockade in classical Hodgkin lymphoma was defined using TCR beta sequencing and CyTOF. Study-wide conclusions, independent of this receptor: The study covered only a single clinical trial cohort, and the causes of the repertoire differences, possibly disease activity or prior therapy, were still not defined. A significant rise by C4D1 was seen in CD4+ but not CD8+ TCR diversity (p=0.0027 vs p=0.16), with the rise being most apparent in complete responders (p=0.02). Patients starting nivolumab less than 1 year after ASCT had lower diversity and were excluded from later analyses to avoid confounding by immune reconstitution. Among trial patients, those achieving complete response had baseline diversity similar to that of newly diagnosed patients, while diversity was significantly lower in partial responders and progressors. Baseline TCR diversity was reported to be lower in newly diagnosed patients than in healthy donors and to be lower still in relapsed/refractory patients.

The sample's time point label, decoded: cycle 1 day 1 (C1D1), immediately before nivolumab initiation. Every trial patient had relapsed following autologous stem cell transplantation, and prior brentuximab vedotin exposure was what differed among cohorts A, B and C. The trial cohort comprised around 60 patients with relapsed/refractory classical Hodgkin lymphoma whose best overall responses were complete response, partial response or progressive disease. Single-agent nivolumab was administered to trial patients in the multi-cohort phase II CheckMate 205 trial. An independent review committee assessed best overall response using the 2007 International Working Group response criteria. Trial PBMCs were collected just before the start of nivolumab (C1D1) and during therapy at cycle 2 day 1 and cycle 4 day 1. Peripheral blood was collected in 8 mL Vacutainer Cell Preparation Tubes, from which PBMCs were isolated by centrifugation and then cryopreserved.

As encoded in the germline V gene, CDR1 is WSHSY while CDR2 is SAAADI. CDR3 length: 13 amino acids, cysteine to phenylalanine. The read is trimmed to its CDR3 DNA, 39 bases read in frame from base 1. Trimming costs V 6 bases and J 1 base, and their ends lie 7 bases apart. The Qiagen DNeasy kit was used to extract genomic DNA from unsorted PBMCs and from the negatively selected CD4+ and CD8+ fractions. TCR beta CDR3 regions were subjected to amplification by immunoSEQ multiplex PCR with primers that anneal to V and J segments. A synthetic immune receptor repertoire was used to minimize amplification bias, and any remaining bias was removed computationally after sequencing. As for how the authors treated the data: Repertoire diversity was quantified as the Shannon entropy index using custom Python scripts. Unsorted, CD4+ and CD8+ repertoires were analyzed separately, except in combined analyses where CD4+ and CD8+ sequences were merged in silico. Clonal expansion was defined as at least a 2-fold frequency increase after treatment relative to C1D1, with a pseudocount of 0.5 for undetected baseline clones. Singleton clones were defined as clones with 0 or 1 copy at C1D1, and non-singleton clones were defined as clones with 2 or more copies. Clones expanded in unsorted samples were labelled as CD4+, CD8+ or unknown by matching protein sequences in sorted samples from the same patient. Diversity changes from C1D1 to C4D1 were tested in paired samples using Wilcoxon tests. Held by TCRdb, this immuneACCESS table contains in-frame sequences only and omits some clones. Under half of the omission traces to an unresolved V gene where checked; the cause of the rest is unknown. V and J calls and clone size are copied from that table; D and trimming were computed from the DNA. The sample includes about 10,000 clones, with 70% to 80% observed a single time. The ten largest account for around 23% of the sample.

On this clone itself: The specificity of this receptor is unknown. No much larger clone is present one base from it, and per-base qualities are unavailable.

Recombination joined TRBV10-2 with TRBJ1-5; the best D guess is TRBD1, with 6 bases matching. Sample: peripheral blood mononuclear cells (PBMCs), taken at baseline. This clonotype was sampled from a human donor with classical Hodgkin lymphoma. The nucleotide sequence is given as TGCGCCAGCAGGGACAGCAGCAATCAGCCCCAGCATTTT. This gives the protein CASRDSSNQPQHF.